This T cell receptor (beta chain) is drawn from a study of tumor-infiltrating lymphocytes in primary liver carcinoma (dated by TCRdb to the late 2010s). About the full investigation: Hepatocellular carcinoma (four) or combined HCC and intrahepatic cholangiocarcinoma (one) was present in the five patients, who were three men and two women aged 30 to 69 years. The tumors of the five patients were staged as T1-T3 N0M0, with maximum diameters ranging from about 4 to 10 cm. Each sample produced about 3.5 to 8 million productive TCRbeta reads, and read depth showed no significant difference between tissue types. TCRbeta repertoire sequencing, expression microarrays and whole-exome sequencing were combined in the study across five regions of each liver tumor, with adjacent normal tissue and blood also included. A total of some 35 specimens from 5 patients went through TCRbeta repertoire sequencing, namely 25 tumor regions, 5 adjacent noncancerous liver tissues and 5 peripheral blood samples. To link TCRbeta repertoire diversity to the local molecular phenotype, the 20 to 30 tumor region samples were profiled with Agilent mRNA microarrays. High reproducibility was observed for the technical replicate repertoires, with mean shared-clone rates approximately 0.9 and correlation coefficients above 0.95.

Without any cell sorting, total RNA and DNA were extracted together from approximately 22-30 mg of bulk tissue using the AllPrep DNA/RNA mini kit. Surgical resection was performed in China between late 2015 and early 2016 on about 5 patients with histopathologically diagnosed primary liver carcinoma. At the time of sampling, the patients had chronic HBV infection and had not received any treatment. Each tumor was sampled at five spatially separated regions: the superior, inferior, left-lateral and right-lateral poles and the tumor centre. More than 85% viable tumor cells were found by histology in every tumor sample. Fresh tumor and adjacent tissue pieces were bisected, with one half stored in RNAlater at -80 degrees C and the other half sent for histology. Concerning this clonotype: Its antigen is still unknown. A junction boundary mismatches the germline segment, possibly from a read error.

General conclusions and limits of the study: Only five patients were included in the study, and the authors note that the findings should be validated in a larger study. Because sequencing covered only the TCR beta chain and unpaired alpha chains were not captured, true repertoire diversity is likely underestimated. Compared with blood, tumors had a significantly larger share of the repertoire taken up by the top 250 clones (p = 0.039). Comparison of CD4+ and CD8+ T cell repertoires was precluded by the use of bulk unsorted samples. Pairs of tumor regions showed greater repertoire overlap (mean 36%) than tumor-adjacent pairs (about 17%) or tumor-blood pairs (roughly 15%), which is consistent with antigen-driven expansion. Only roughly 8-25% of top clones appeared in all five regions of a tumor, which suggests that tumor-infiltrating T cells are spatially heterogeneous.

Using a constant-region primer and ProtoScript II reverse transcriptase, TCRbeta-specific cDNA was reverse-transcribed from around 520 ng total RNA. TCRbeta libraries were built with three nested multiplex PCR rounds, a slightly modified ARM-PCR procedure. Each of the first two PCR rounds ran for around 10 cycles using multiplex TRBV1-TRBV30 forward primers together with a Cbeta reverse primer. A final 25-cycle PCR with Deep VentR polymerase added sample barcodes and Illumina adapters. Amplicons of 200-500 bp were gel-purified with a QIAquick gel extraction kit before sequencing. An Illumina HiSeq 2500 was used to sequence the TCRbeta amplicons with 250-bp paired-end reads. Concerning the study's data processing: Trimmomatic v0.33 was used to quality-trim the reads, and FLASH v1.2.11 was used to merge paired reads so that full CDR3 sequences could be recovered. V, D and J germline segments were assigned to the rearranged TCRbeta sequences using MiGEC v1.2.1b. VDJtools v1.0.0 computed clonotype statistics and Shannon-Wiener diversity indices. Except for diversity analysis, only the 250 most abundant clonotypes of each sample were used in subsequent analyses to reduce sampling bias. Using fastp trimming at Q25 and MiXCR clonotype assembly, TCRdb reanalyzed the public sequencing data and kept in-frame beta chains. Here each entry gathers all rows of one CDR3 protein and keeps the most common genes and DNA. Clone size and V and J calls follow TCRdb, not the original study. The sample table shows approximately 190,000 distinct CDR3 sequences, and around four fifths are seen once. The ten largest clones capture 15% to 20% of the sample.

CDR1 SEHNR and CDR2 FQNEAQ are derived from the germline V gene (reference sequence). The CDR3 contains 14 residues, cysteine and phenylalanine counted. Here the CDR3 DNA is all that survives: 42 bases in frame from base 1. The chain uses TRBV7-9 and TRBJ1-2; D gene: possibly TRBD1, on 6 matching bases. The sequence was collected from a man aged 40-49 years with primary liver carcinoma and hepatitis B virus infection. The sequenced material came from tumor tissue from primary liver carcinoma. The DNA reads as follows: TGTGCCAGCTGCTGGGCAGGGGATAGCTATGGATACACCTTC. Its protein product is CASCWAGDSYGYTF.